This TCR beta chain emerged from a study of blood T cells in healthy people across ages. The overall study: Per two T cells, about one barcoded beta molecule was captured through template switching.

Study-wide results and limits: No one knew whether donors had CMV, which possibly confounded expanded clonotype changes. Naive and antigen-experienced cells were not separated, limiting conclusive comparison.

PCR was performed a second time for roughly 7 to 12 cycles using a sample-barcoded 5' primer and a J-beta primer mix. TCRdb redid the calling of the 5' RACE reads with MiXCR, one entry per CDR3 protein. The table has about 1.4 million distinct CDR3 sequences, around 55% seen once; the top ten hold about 6.7%. The CDR3 totals 13 residues. Donors were healthy Caucasian individuals from Russia aged roughly 6 to 90. In regard to this clonotype: The antigen remains undetermined.

Sequenced material: blood. The V and J genes are TRBV21-1 and TRBJ1-5; TRBD1, the table's D call, lacks a check against the DNA. TRBV21-1 corresponds to a pseudogene. This receptor was obtained from a young man in good health. CDR3 bases: TGTGCCAGCACCCTGAAGGGGGGTCAGCCCCAGCATTTT. Translating it yields CASTLKGGQPQHF.